A single sample is the source of the 9 T cell receptor beta chains below, sequenced in a study of post-analysis software for immune sequencing data (dated by TCRdb to 2013 to 2016). No antigen is known for these receptors. Libraries were prepared through PCR. The reads were generated on an Illumina HiSeq 2500. To reduce PCR and sequencing biases, unique molecular identifiers were built into the TCR beta cDNA libraries. Through fastp at Q25 and MiXCR, TCRdb rebuilt clones from the public reads, retaining in-frame beta chains. CDR3 protein sequences are deduplicated, and each keeps its most common genes and DNA. The table for this sample lists 650,000 to 850,000 distinct CDR3 sequences; about 53% of them were counted only once. 4.6% of the sample rests with the top ten. Findings and caveats that apply to the study as a whole: Significantly higher frequencies in patients than in controls were found for several TRBV segments, including TRBV5-6, TRBV5-1 and TRBV20-1.

The sample was blood. The source of these receptors is a girl aged 10-17 years with multiple sclerosis.

V gene TRBV5-1 combines with J gene TRBJ2-7, with 13 bases that match TRBD2. CDR1 is SGHRS, CDR2 YFSETQ, per germline. V dropped 0 bases and J dropped 5; count of bases not matched to a gene: 8. CDR3 size: 17 residues. This CDR3 is CASSLEMGLAGYDEQYF. The CDR3 nucleotides are TGCGCCAGCAGCTTGGAGATGGGACTAGCGGGATACGACGAGCAGTACTTC.

CDR3 amino acids: CASSPGLALEQYF. CDR3 in DNA: TGCGCCAGCAGCCCGGGATTAGCGCTCGAGCAGTACTTC. The rearrangement links TRBV5-1 to TRBJ2-7, with D perhaps TRBD2 (5 bases). The germline CDR1 and CDR2 sequences are SGHRS and YFSETQ. The CDR3 has 13 residues. V dropped 4 bases and J dropped 6 bases, with 14 bases sitting between them.

The chain recombines TRBV5-1 with TRBJ2-1; D is perhaps TRBD1 or TRBD2 (5 bases each). This CDR3 is 13 amino acids long. Germline V gene sequence: CDR1 SGHRS, CDR2 YFSETQ. V shed 0 bases and J shed 9 bases, with 10 bases lying between them. This chain's CDR3 is CASSLELGTEQFF. The CDR3 coding sequence is TGCGCCAGCAGCTTGGAGTTAGGGACTGAGCAGTTCTTC.

This clonotype was counted only a few times. V and J are TRBV20-1 and TRBJ2-4; 7 nucleotides align to TRBD1. The closer fit of TRBJ2-7 to the DNA end suggests the J call may be wrong. The CDR3 is 13 residues long. From germline, CDR1 is DFQATT and CDR2 SNEGSKA (reference sequence). CDR3 in amino acids: CSARGGQAYEQYF. The CDR3 nucleotides are TGCAGTGCTAGAGGTGGACAGGCCTACGAGCAGTACTTC.

Only one count was recorded for this clonotype. At one boundary the junction diverges from the germline segment, which might be a read error. The chain is built from TRBV12-3 or TRBV12-4 and TRBJ2-1; D unclear. The CDR3 contains 12 residues. CDR3 in amino acids: CASSLVPSERFF. The CDR3 region has the DNA TGTGCCAGCAGTTTGGTCCCCAGCGAGCGGTTCTTC.

Written as DNA, the CDR3 is TGTGCCAGCAGTGGTAGAAAGACAGGGGTGGGAGGCTACACCTTC. Translating gives CASSGRKTGVGGYTF. The chain has TRBV12-3 or TRBV12-4 and TRBJ1-2; 8 bases fit TRBD1. The CDR3 is 15 residues long. The V and J ends lost 5 bases and 8 bases, in that order; junction bases with no gene match: 13.

This sequence joins TRBV27 and TRBJ1-4; D is perhaps TRBD1 (6 bases). Trimming cost V 6 bases and J 0 bases, with 14 bases left between them. The CDR3 is 16 amino acids. CDR1 MNHEY and CDR2 SMNVEV come from the germline V gene (reference sequence). The CDR3 DNA reads TGTGCCAGCAGGTCGACAGGCTTTTCAACTAATGAAAAACTGTTTTTT. Residues: CASRSTGFSTNEKLFF.

The J gene is TRBJ2-3, the V gene TRBV3-1; D may be TRBD2 (5 bases). This CDR3 spans 18 amino acids. V lost 3 bases to trimming and J lost 2 bases, with 21 bases between them. The germline V gene encodes CDR1 LGHDT and CDR2 YNNKEL (reference sequence). The CDR3 DNA is TGTGCCAGCAGCCATACTAGTGAGCGCCACGGGAACACAGATACGCAGTATTTT. As protein: CASSHTSERHGNTDTQYF.

V is TRBV5-1 and J is TRBJ2-1; TRBD1 matches 10 bases. Germline CDR1 reads SGHRS; CDR2 reads YFSETQ. After removal of 0 bases from V and 9 bases from J, the junction contained 9 bases not matched to a gene. The CDR3 is made up of 16 amino acids. The CDR3 sequence is CASSLVGGQGYAEQFF. CDR3 coding DNA: TGCGCCAGCAGCTTGGTAGGGGGACAGGGGTATGCTGAGCAGTTCTTC.